One TCR beta chain is described in this entry. Its antigen is undetermined. The PCR employed 60 Vbeta primers together with 13 Jbeta primers. Libraries were prepared by immunoSEQ multiplex PCR; TCRdb keeps only in-frame clonotypes and omits some of them. The sample records over 100,000 clones, about three quarters being singletons. CDR1 is LNHDA and CDR2 is SQIVND in the germline V gene (reference sequence). Trimming removed 5 bases from V and 5 bases from J, with 15 bases in between. The CDR3 runs to 14 residues. The data originate from a study of cytomegalovirus exposure and HLA in healthy donors. Across the whole study: Among roughly 190 million T cells, an earlier analysis found 90 million to 130 million unique TCR beta sequences.

Study results and limitations: As confirmed in vitro, a few CMV-associated chains were specific for CMV antigens.

Sequences were obtained from PBMCs. The V call is TRBV19, the J call TRBJ2-5, with D unclear. This TCR was sampled from a man in his sixties in good health and CMV-seropositive. The CDR3: CASSPPYVRETQYF. CDR3 sequence (DNA): TGTGCCAGTAGTCCTCCTTACGTTCGGGAGACCCAGTACTTC.